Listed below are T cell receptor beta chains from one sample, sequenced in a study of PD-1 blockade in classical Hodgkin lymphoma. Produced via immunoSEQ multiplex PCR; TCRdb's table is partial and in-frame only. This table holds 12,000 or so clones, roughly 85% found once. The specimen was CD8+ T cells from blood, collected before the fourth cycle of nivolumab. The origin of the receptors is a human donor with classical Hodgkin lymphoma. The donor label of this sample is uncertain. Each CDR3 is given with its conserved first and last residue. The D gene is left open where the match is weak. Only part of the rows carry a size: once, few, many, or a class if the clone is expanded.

CDR3nt: TGTGCCAGCGGGACAGGGGACTCCTACGAGCAGTACTTC; CDR3aa: CASGTGDSYEQYF; d_gene: TRBD1; j_gene: TRBJ2-7; v_gene: TRBV28; abundance: .
CDR3nt: TGTGCCAGCAGTTACGTCAGCTCCTACGAGCAGTACTTC; CDR3aa: CASSYVSSYEQYF; d_gene: .; j_gene: TRBJ2-7; v_gene: TRBV6-5; abundance: .
CDR3nt: TGTGCCAGCAGCTTAGGGTGGGGTAAAGGTGATGGCTACACCTTC; CDR3aa: CASSLGWGKGDGYTF; d_gene: .; j_gene: TRBJ1-2; v_gene: TRBV7-9; abundance: .
CDR3nt: TGTGCCAGCAGTGAACGTTCTGGGGCGACCGCCTATGGCTACACCTTC; CDR3aa: CASSERSGATAYGYTF; d_gene: .; j_gene: TRBJ1-2; v_gene: TRBV6-1; abundance: once
CDR3nt: TGTGCCACCCAAACCACGGGAGGGATCTACGAGCAGTACTTC; CDR3aa: CATQTTGGIYEQYF; d_gene: TRBD2; j_gene: TRBJ2-7; v_gene: TRBV19; abundance: .
CDR3nt: TGTGCCAGCAGTGACGGCTTCCTAGCAAATCAGCCCCAGCATTTT; CDR3aa: CASSDGFLANQPQHF; d_gene: .; j_gene: TRBJ1-5; v_gene: TRBV2; abundance: .
CDR3nt: TGTGCCAGCAGCGCCCAGGGCCCGACAGATACGCAGTATTTT; CDR3aa: CASSAQGPTDTQYF; d_gene: .; j_gene: TRBJ2-3; v_gene: TRBV13; abundance: once
CDR3nt: TGTGCCAGCAGCTTAGCATCAGGGACCTATAATTCACCCCTCCACTTT; CDR3aa: CASSLASGTYNSPLHF; d_gene: .; j_gene: TRBJ1-6; v_gene: TRBV7-9; abundance: .
CDR3nt: TGCGCCAGCAGCCAAACACGGGGCTTGTACACTGAAGCTTTCTTT; CDR3aa: CASSQTRGLYTEAFF; d_gene: .; j_gene: TRBJ1-1; v_gene: TRBV4-1; abundance: .
CDR3nt: TGTGCCAGCAGTGCCGGGACAGAGCCTTACGAGCAGTACTTC; CDR3aa: CASSAGTEPYEQYF; d_gene: TRBD1; j_gene: TRBJ2-7; v_gene: TRBV6-1; abundance: .
CDR3nt: TGCGCCAGCAGCCAAAGAGAGGGACTAGCGGGAGCCGGTGAGCAGTTCTTC; CDR3aa: CASSQREGLAGAGEQFF; d_gene: TRBD2; j_gene: TRBJ2-1; v_gene: TRBV4-3; abundance: .
CDR3nt: TGTGCCAGCAGCTTAGGGCAGGGCAGCTCCTACGAGCAGTACTTC; CDR3aa: CASSLGQGSSYEQYF; d_gene: .; j_gene: TRBJ2-7; v_gene: TRBV11-2; abundance: few
CDR3nt: TGCAGCGTTGTCCCTCCTAGGGGGGTGGATGGCTACACCTTC; CDR3aa: CSVVPPRGVDGYTF; d_gene: .; j_gene: TRBJ1-2; v_gene: TRBV29-1; abundance: .
CDR3nt: TGTGCCAGCAGTTTTCTAGCGGGAGGTTCAGATACGCAGTATTTT; CDR3aa: CASSFLAGGSDTQYF; d_gene: TRBD2; j_gene: TRBJ2-3; v_gene: TRBV27; abundance: .
CDR3nt: TGCAGCGTTGAAGCGGAGAACTATGGCTACACCTTC; CDR3aa: CSVEAENYGYTF; d_gene: .; j_gene: TRBJ1-2; v_gene: TRBV29-1; abundance: .
CDR3nt: TGTGCCAGCAGCCAAGTAAGGCAGGGATTATATTTT; CDR3aa: CASSQVRQGLYF; d_gene: .; j_gene: TRBJ2-3; v_gene: TRBV14; abundance: few
CDR3nt: TGCGCCAGCACCTTTATTATTGGAGAGACCCAGTACTTC; CDR3aa: CASTFIIGETQYF; d_gene: .; j_gene: TRBJ2-5; v_gene: TRBV4-1; abundance: .
CDR3nt: TGTGCCAGCAGCTTTAGGGGGGACCTAATGGATGAAAAACTGTTTTTT; CDR3aa: CASSFRGDLMDEKLFF; d_gene: .; j_gene: TRBJ1-4; v_gene: TRBV7-6; abundance: .
CDR3nt: TGTGCCAGCAGCTCCTTGGGGCCTAGCGGGAGAGTCGGTCTGGGGGAGCAGTACTTC; CDR3aa: CASSSLGPSGRVGLGEQYF; d_gene: TRBD2; j_gene: TRBJ2-7; v_gene: TRBV11-2; abundance: .
CDR3nt: TGTGCCAGCAGTTTGGACAGGGCCCACTACGAGCAGTACTTC; CDR3aa: CASSLDRAHYEQYF; d_gene: TRBD1; j_gene: TRBJ2-7; v_gene: TRBV27; abundance: .
CDR3nt: TGTGCCACCAGCAGAGATTTGACAGGGGGCGACGAGCAGTACTTC; CDR3aa: CATSRDLTGGDEQYF; d_gene: TRBD1; j_gene: TRBJ2-7; v_gene: TRBV15; abundance: .
CDR3nt: TGTGCCAGCAGTCGCAGCCACTCTGGAAACACCATATATTTT; CDR3aa: CASSRSHSGNTIYF; d_gene: .; j_gene: TRBJ1-3; v_gene: TRBV14; abundance: .
CDR3nt: TGCGCCAGCAGCTTGGAAGGGGCCCATGGCTACACCTTC; CDR3aa: CASSLEGAHGYTF; d_gene: .; j_gene: TRBJ1-2; v_gene: TRBV5-1; abundance: .
CDR3nt: TGCGCCAGCAGCCAGCCCGGACCGGGACTAGCGGGAGAATTCACAGATACGCAGTATTTT; CDR3aa: CASSQPGPGLAGEFTDTQYF; d_gene: TRBD2; j_gene: TRBJ2-3; v_gene: TRBV4-1; abundance: .
CDR3nt: TGTGCCAGCAGTGTCGCATCGAGTGAGCAGTTCTTC; CDR3aa: CASSVASSEQFF; d_gene: .; j_gene: TRBJ2-1; v_gene: TRBV5-4; abundance: .
CDR3nt: TGTGCCAGCTCACCCTCTGGACTAGCGGATACGCAGTATTTT; CDR3aa: CASSPSGLADTQYF; d_gene: TRBD2; j_gene: TRBJ2-3; v_gene: TRBV18; abundance: .
CDR3nt: TGTGCCAGCAGTTTCCAGGGAGAGTCAGATACGCAGTATTTT; CDR3aa: CASSFQGESDTQYF; d_gene: .; j_gene: TRBJ2-3; v_gene: TRBV28; abundance: .
CDR3nt: TGCGCCAGCAGCCAAGAGAACGGGGAGCACTACGAGCAGTACTTC; CDR3aa: CASSQENGEHYEQYF; d_gene: .; j_gene: TRBJ2-7; v_gene: TRBV4-3; abundance: .
CDR3nt: TGTGCCAGCAGCGTAGAGCACAGCTCGAACACCGGGGAGCTGTTTTTT; CDR3aa: CASSVEHSSNTGELFF; d_gene: .; j_gene: TRBJ2-2; v_gene: TRBV9; abundance: .
CDR3nt: TGTGCCAGCAGCCCGGAGGCATATTCCTACGAGCAGTACTTC; CDR3aa: CASSPEAYSYEQYF; d_gene: .; j_gene: TRBJ2-7; v_gene: TRBV11-2; abundance: once
CDR3nt: TGTGCCAGCAGCCCGACAGGGGAGGACTACGAGCAGTACTTC; CDR3aa: CASSPTGEDYEQYF; d_gene: TRBD1; j_gene: TRBJ2-7; v_gene: TRBV28; abundance: .
CDR3nt: TGCGCCAGCAGTGAAGGGTCGTCCTACGAGCAGTACTTC; CDR3aa: CASSEGSSYEQYF; d_gene: .; j_gene: TRBJ2-7; v_gene: TRBV10-1; abundance: .
CDR3nt: TGTGCCAGCAGCCAAGAAGGAGCTTACAATGAGCAGTTCTTC; CDR3aa: CASSQEGAYNEQFF; d_gene: .; j_gene: TRBJ2-1; v_gene: TRBV14; abundance: few
CDR3nt: TGCAGTGCCCTGTACGAAAAACTGTTTTTT; CDR3aa: CSALYEKLFF; d_gene: .; j_gene: TRBJ1-4; v_gene: TRBV20-1; abundance: few
CDR3nt: TGCGCCAGCAGGAGAGGGGGGGACAGGTCCCCTTATGGCTACACCTTC; CDR3aa: CASRRGGDRSPYGYTF; d_gene: TRBD1; j_gene: TRBJ1-2; v_gene: TRBV5-1; abundance: .
CDR3nt: TGTGCCAGCAGTCCGACTCGGACAGGGCCGGCGGTCACCGGGGAGCTGTTTTTT; CDR3aa: CASSPTRTGPAVTGELFF; d_gene: TRBD1; j_gene: TRBJ2-2; v_gene: TRBV2; abundance: .
CDR3nt: TGCGCCAGCAGCCAAGGGTTCCCCACTGAAGCTTTCTTT; CDR3aa: CASSQGFPTEAFF; d_gene: .; j_gene: TRBJ1-1; v_gene: TRBV4-1; abundance: .
CDR3nt: TGTGCCAGCAGCGTAGGAACAGGGAGTTTCGAGACCCAGTACTTC; CDR3aa: CASSVGTGSFETQYF; d_gene: .; j_gene: TRBJ2-5; v_gene: TRBV9; abundance: once
CDR3nt: TGTGCCAGCAGCTCCGGACAGGGAACCTACGAGCAGTACTTC; CDR3aa: CASSSGQGTYEQYF; d_gene: TRBD1; j_gene: TRBJ2-7; v_gene: TRBV5-4; abundance: few
CDR3nt: TGCAGCGTTGAGGATACGAGCGGGAGGCCCTTGAATGAGCAGTTCTTC; CDR3aa: CSVEDTSGRPLNEQFF; d_gene: TRBD2; j_gene: TRBJ2-1; v_gene: TRBV29-1; abundance: .
CDR3nt: TGTGCCAGCAGTAGAAATTGGAGAAACATTCAGTACTTC; CDR3aa: CASSRNWRNIQYF; d_gene: .; j_gene: TRBJ2-4; v_gene: TRBV27; abundance: .
CDR3nt: TGCGCCAGCAGCCAAATTTGGGTGAACACTGAAGCTTTCTTT; CDR3aa: CASSQIWVNTEAFF; d_gene: .; j_gene: TRBJ1-1; v_gene: TRBV4-1; abundance: .
CDR3nt: TGTGCCAGCAGCTTAGTAGTGGGAGCCAAATACGAGCAGTACTTC; CDR3aa: CASSLVVGAKYEQYF; d_gene: .; j_gene: TRBJ2-7; v_gene: TRBV7-9; abundance: .
CDR3nt: TGTGCCAGCAGCTTAGAAGTAGCGGGATCCCCCGGGGAGCTGTTTTTT; CDR3aa: CASSLEVAGSPGELFF; d_gene: TRBD2; j_gene: TRBJ2-2; v_gene: TRBV7-9; abundance: .
CDR3nt: TGTGCCAGCAGCTTAATGGGACAGCCTAACTATGGCTACACCTTC; CDR3aa: CASSLMGQPNYGYTF; d_gene: TRBD1; j_gene: TRBJ1-2; v_gene: TRBV11-2; abundance: .
CDR3nt: TGTGCCAGCAGCTTGTGGGCCAGGGCAGCAACTAATGAAAAACTGTTTTTT; CDR3aa: CASSLWARAATNEKLFF; d_gene: .; j_gene: TRBJ1-4; v_gene: TRBV5-8; abundance: .
CDR3nt: TGTGCCAGCAGCATGACAGAGTATAGCAATCAGCCCCAGCATTTT; CDR3aa: CASSMTEYSNQPQHF; d_gene: .; j_gene: TRBJ1-5; v_gene: TRBV27; abundance: .
CDR3nt: TGCGCCAGCAGCCTTACTTGGCTCGACGGTGATCAGCCCCAGCATTTT; CDR3aa: CASSLTWLDGDQPQHF; d_gene: .; j_gene: TRBJ1-5; v_gene: TRBV4-3; abundance: few
CDR3nt: TGTGCCAGCTCAGAAGACCAAATGATAAGGGAAAAACTGTTTTTT; CDR3aa: CASSEDQMIREKLFF; d_gene: .; j_gene: TRBJ1-4; v_gene: TRBV18; abundance: .
CDR3nt: TGTGCCAGCAGTCTTAATGAAAAACTGTTTTTT; CDR3aa: CASSLNEKLFF; d_gene: .; j_gene: TRBJ1-4; v_gene: TRBV28; abundance: .
CDR3nt: TGTGCCAGCAGTCCCGGGATCTTCTATGGCTACACCTTC; CDR3aa: CASSPGIFYGYTF; d_gene: .; j_gene: TRBJ1-2; v_gene: TRBV27; abundance: .
CDR3nt: TGTGCCAGCCACTCGGTGAACACTGAAGCTTTCTTT; CDR3aa: CASHSVNTEAFF; d_gene: .; j_gene: TRBJ1-1; v_gene: TRBV5-6; abundance: .
CDR3nt: TGTGCCAGCAGTGCTTTCTCAGGGACGAATACCTACGAGCAGTACTTC; CDR3aa: CASSAFSGTNTYEQYF; d_gene: .; j_gene: TRBJ2-7; v_gene: TRBV25-1; abundance: .
CDR3nt: TGTGCCAGTAGCCCCCACACCTCCTATGGCTACACCTTC; CDR3aa: CASSPHTSYGYTF; d_gene: .; j_gene: TRBJ1-2; v_gene: TRBV19; abundance: .
CDR3nt: TGTGCCAGCAGTTACATAGACACTGAAGCTTTCTTT; CDR3aa: CASSYIDTEAFF; d_gene: .; j_gene: TRBJ1-1; v_gene: TRBV6-6; abundance: .